This passage covers 24 T cell receptor beta chains from one sample sequenced in a study of identical twins. TCRdb ran MiXCR on the 5' RACE reads and lists one entry per CDR3 protein. In the table there are some 270,000 distinct CDR3 sequences, roughly 8% of which are singletons. These data were also reused for a study on yellow fever vaccine responses in identical twins.

Source material: CD8+ T cells sorted from blood. All receptors come from a woman younger than 35 in good health.

The V and J genes are TRBV28 and TRBJ2-5; TRBD2 matches at 7 bases. Germline trimming cut 5 bases from V and 0 bases from J; bases unmatched to any gene: 9. The V gene's germline CDR1 is MDHEN and CDR2 SYDVKM. The CDR3 runs to 16 residues. The CDR3, as DNA: TGTGCCAGCAGTCCTCGGGTCGCGGGGGACCAAGAGACCCAGTACTTC. Translated: CASSPRVAGDQETQYF.

A few counts support this clonotype. The genes are TRBV29-1 and TRBJ2-7; no definite D call. This CDR3 has 11 amino acids. The germline V and J ends were trimmed by 4 bases and 5 bases, with 9 bases remaining between them. Germline CDR1 is SQVTM and CDR2 is ANQGSEA. The CDR3 sequence: CSVGFRDEQYF. Written as DNA, the CDR3 is TGCAGCGTTGGCTTTAGGGACGAGCAGTACTTC.

This clonotype appeared many times. V gene TRBV7-3 combines with J gene TRBJ2-1; the D gene is possibly TRBD1 (5 bases). The CDR3 runs 14 residues. Trimming left V 1 base short and J 8 bases short, with 12 bases between. Germline CDR1 is SGHTA and CDR2 is FQGTGA. The CDR3 loop is CASSLMQGRDEQFF. The CDR3 DNA reads as TGTGCCAGCAGCTTAATGCAGGGCCGCGATGAGCAGTTCTTC.

This clonotype appeared many times. CDR3 sequence: CASSPGTDHTGELFF. The CDR3, as DNA: TGCGCCAGCAGCCCTGGGACTGACCATACCGGGGAGCTGTTTTTT. V and J are TRBV4-3 and TRBJ2-2; weak D call: TRBD2 (6 bases). Germline V gives CDR1 LGHNA, CDR2 YSLEER. V lost 4 bases and J lost 5, with 14 bases in between. CDR3 length: 15 residues.

This chain uses TRBV5-4 with TRBJ2-7, with 15 positions matching TRBD2. The J segment lost 0 bases and the V segment lost 0 bases, leaving 10 bases of the junction unmatched. This CDR3 is 20 amino acids long. Germline lookup yields CDR1 SGHNT and CDR2 YYREEE (reference sequence). As DNA, the CDR3 is TGTGCCAGCAGCTTGGCCTGGGATGGGGGACTAGCGGGAGGCTCCTACGAGCAGTACTTC. Translating gives CASSLAWDGGLAGGSYEQYF. Filled out from reference TRBV5-4 and TRBJ2-7, the complete variable domain reads ETGVTQSPTHLIKTRGQQVTLRCSSQSGHNTVSWYQQALGQGPQFIFQYYREEENGRGNFPPRFSGLQFPNYSSELNVNALELDDSALYLCASSLAWDGGLAGGSYEQYFGPGTRLTVT.

This clonotype appeared many times. This chain joins TRBV6-5 and TRBJ2-7; 7 bases map to TRBD1. The CDR3 has 16 amino acids. The V segment lost 3 bases and the J segment 0 bases; nucleotides outside the gene matches: 8. CDR1 is MNHEY and CDR2 is SVGAGI in the germline V gene. DNA for the CDR3: TGTGCCAGCAGTTATACGGGACAGCTAAGCTCCTACGAGCAGTACTTC. Its translation: CASSYTGQLSSYEQYF.

This clonotype was picked up a small number of times. The chain employs TRBV7-9 and TRBJ2-1, with D possibly TRBD2 on 6 matching bases. The CDR3 covers 16 residues. Germline V gene lookup returns CDR1 SEHNR and CDR2 FQNEAQ (reference sequence). Trimming pared 5 bases from V and 3 bases from J, leaving 17 bases between. CDR3 sequence reads: CASSPGLSKFYNEQFF. For the CDR3, the DNA is TGTGCCAGCAGCCCGGGACTCTCGAAATTCTACAATGAGCAGTTCTTC. The full variable domain, its missing parts supplied by reference TRBV7-9 and TRBJ2-1, is DTGVSQNPRHKITKRGQNVTFRCDPISEHNRLYWYRQTLGQGPEFLTYFQNEAQLEKSRLLSDRFSAERPKGSFSTLEIQRTEQGDSAMYLCASSPGLSKFYNEQFFGPGTRLTVL.

Ten or more counts support this clonotype. J is TRBJ2-3 and V is TRBV12-3 or TRBV12-4; D not resolved. V lost 3 bases and J 1 base, leaving 11 bases between the germline ends. This CDR3 contains 15 residues. The CDR3 DNA is TGTGCCAGCAGTTTGGAGAGCACCCGCACAGATACGCAGTATTTT. It translates to CASSLESTRTDTQYF.

This clonotype was recorded at least ten times. J is TRBJ2-7 and V is TRBV5-1; TRBD1 matches 7 bases. The V and J ends lost 4 bases and 5 bases, in that order; junction bases with no gene match: 9. The CDR3 contains 14 residues. CDR1 SGHRS and CDR2 YFSETQ come from the germline V gene. The CDR3 here is CASSLRTGRDEQYF. In nucleotides, the CDR3 is TGCGCCAGCAGCCTAAGGACAGGCCGGGACGAGCAGTACTTC. The full variable domain, with the rest looked up from reference TRBV5-1 and TRBJ2-7, is KAGVTQTPRYLIKTRGQQVTLSCSPISGHRSVSWYQQTPGQGLQFLFEYFSETQRNKGNFPGRFSGRQFSNSRSEMNVSTLELGDSALYLCASSLRTGRDEQYFGPGTRLTVT.

This clonotype was counted between two and nine times. This rearrangement joins TRBV28 to TRBJ2-2, with D perhaps TRBD1 (5 bases). V lost 2 bases and J lost 2, with 15 bases in between. The CDR3 contains 17 residues. The germline V gene has CDR1 MDHEN and CDR2 SYDVKM. The chain's CDR3 is CASSLVRQTRNTGELFF. CDR3 DNA: TGTGCCAGCAGTTTAGTCAGACAGACCCGAAACACCGGGGAGCTGTTTTTT.

This clonotype came up a few times. The chain recombines TRBV27 with TRBJ2-7, with D perhaps given as TRBD1 or TRBD2 (5 bases each). The V and J ends lost 3 bases and 2 bases respectively, with 14 bases between them. CDR3 length: 15 amino acids. Germline V gene data show CDR1 as MNHEY and CDR2 as SMNVEV (reference sequence). CDR3 protein: CASSLWVGGTYEQYF. The CDR3 nucleotides are TGTGCCAGCAGTTTGTGGGTTGGGGGTACCTACGAGCAGTACTTC.

This clonotype came up many times. The V call is TRBV4-1, the J call TRBJ2-5; 7 bases align to TRBD1. With 1 base clipped from V and 5 bases from J, the junction kept 1 base outside the gene matches. Germline CDR1 and CDR2: MGHRA and YSYEKL. This CDR3 is 13 amino acids long. The CDR3 coding sequence is TGCGCCAGCAGCCAAGTCAGGGGGGAGACCCAGTACTTC. Residues: CASSQVRGETQYF.

This clonotype was detected many times. The chain links TRBV12-3 or TRBV12-4 to TRBJ2-7, with 8 bases fitting TRBD1. CDR3 length equals 15 residues. The V gene end was trimmed by 3 bases and the J gene end by 6 bases; junction bases not matched to a gene: 10. This chain's CDR3 is CASSFIGQGGFEQYF. CDR3 in DNA: TGTGCCAGCAGTTTCATCGGACAGGGTGGGTTCGAGCAGTACTTC.

This clonotype was recorded a few times. The J gene is TRBJ2-1, the V gene TRBV10-3; 8 nucleotides line up with TRBD2. CDR1 ENHRY and CDR2 SYGVKD come from the germline V gene. J lost 6 bases, V lost 3 bases, and 4 bases had no gene match. The CDR3 is 14 residues long. CDR3: CAISDHGGGNEQFF. In nucleotides, the CDR3 is TGTGCCATCAGTGATCACGGGGGGGGCAATGAGCAGTTCTTC.

This clonotype has at least ten counts. The rearrangement uses TRBV28 and TRBJ2-7; possible D gene TRBD2, 5 bases. Germline V lookup: CDR1 MDHEN, CDR2 SYDVKM. Trimming stripped 2 bases from V and 3 bases from J, with 11 bases between. This CDR3 spans 14 amino acids. CDR3 loop: CASSLPGSDYEQYF. CDR3 DNA sequence: TGTGCCAGCAGTTTACCGGGATCGGACTACGAGCAGTACTTC.

CDR3 residues: CASSLTIGGVETQYF. In DNA form, the CDR3 reads TGCGCCAGCAGCTTGACGATAGGAGGGGTTGAGACCCAGTACTTC. The chain joins TRBV5-1 to TRBJ2-5, with D possibly being TRBD2 (6 bases). Trimming left V 1 base short and J 5 bases short, with 15 bases between. The CDR3 has 15 amino acids. The germline CDR1 and CDR2 sequences are SGHRS and YFSETQ.

V gene TRBV4-3 combines with J gene TRBJ2-3; 9 bases agree with TRBD2. Looked up from germline, CDR1 is LGHNA and CDR2 is YSLEER. With V trimmed by 1 base and J by 3 bases, 8 bases remained unmatched. This CDR3 has 17 residues. The CDR3 sequence: CASSQVLAGGPTDTQYF. Written as DNA, the CDR3 is TGCGCCAGCAGCCAAGTTCTTGCGGGAGGGCCAACAGATACGCAGTATTTT.

The chain links TRBV10-2 to TRBJ2-7; D is ambiguous. Germline-derived CDR1 and CDR2 are WSHSY and SAAADI. V shed 7 bases and J shed 7 bases, with 20 bases lying between them. This CDR3 comprises 14 residues. CDR3 sequence reads: CASTDSDPAWEQYF. As DNA, the CDR3 is TGCGCCAGCACTGACTCGGACCCCGCTTGGGAGCAGTACTTC.

Only a few counts were recorded for this clonotype. The chain uses TRBV5-5 and TRBJ2-7; 8 bases agree with TRBD2. CDR3 length: 17 amino acids. Germline assignment: CDR1 SGHKS and CDR2 YYEKEE (reference sequence). V shed 2 bases and J 3 bases; nucleotides not matched to a gene: 13. CDR3 coding DNA: TGTGCCAGCAGCTTCGGGACGGTAGCGGGGCCATACTACGAGCAGTACTTC. It translates to CASSFGTVAGPYYEQYF.

This clonotype occurred many times. The gene calls are TRBV4-1 and TRBJ2-7, with D unresolved. CDR3 length equals 12 residues. With 4 bases removed from V and 6 bases from J, the gap between germline ends came to 10 bases. The germline CDR1 and CDR2 sequences are MGHRA and YSYEKL. In DNA form, the CDR3 reads TGCGCCAGCAGCCCATATTCTGGCGAGCAGTACTTC. The encoded protein is CASSPYSGEQYF.

This clonotype was found a few times. The V call is TRBV7-9, the J call TRBJ2-7; a weak D match, TRBD1 (5 bases). This CDR3 region has 14 residues. Germline lookup yields CDR1 SEHNR and CDR2 FQNEAQ (reference sequence). V was pared by 5 bases and J by 1 base, with 12 bases between. The CDR3: CASSPPGPSYEQYF. DNA of the CDR3: TGTGCCAGCAGCCCCCCAGGGCCATCCTACGAGCAGTACTTC.

In its sample, this clonotype was seen a few times. This chain joins TRBV4-3 and TRBJ2-2, with 7 positions matching TRBD2. V trimming: 6 bases; J trimming: 3 bases; junction bases outside the gene matches: 4. CDR3 size: 14 residues. From germline, CDR1 is LGHNA and CDR2 YSLEER. The CDR3 DNA is TGCGCCAGCAGTGGAAGCGGGGACACCGGGGAGCTGTTTTTT. Translation gives CASSGSGDTGELFF.

The chain couples TRBV3-1 to TRBJ2-1; 8 bases align to TRBD2. Germline V gene sequence: CDR1 LGHDT, CDR2 YNNKEL (reference sequence). The CDR3 extends over 18 amino acids. V trimming: 0 bases; J trimming: 6 bases; junction bases outside the gene matches: 13. CDR3 DNA: TGTGCCAGCAGCCAAGACGTGGGTGGGCTAGCGGGCGTCAATGAGCAGTTCTTC. Amino acid sequence: CASSQDVGGLAGVNEQFF.

In its sample, this clonotype was seen many times. V usage is TRBV24-1 and J usage is TRBJ2-1, with D uncertain. Looked up from germline, CDR1 is KGHDR and CDR2 is SFDVKD. With 3 bases removed from V and 4 bases from J, the gap between germline ends came to 9 bases. CDR3 length: 14 amino acids. Here the CDR3 DNA reads TGTGCCACCAGTGATCCCCGGTGGTACAATGAGCAGTTCTTC. Protein: CATSDPRWYNEQFF.